Following are 18 T cell receptor beta chains from one sample sequenced in a study of regulatory dendritic cells for organ transplantation. Produced via immunoSEQ multiplex PCR; TCRdb's table is partial and in-frame only. This table has more than 35,000 clones, 75% to 95% appearing once. Sequences were obtained from naive CD8+ T cells from blood. Subset here: CD45RA+ naive T cells. The receptor set was obtained from a human donor in good health.

The chain links TRBV4-3 to TRBJ2-2; 8 bases map to TRBD2. Germline V CDR1 and CDR2: LGHNA, YSLEER. This CDR3 spans 17 amino acids. The V segment lost 0 bases and the J segment 8 bases; nucleotides outside the gene matches: 11. CDR3 in DNA: TGCGCCAGCAGCCAAGATATCACGGGACTAGGGGGTGGGGAGCTGTTTTTT. As protein: CASSQDITGLGGGELFF.

V is TRBV4-2 and J is TRBJ2-7; D unresolved. The germline V and J ends were trimmed by 0 bases and 0 bases, with 12 bases remaining between them. The germline CDR1 and CDR2 sequences are LGHNA and YNFKEQ. The CDR3 extends over 16 amino acids. CDR3 sequence reads: CASSQESGQSSYEQYF. For the CDR3, the DNA is TGTGCCAGCAGCCAAGAAAGTGGCCAGAGCTCCTACGAGCAGTACTTC.

This chain joins TRBV19 and TRBJ2-7; 10 nucleotides agree with TRBD1. Per germline, CDR1 LNHDA and CDR2 SQIVND (reference sequence). The CDR3 totals 15 residues. V was pared by 4 bases and J by 4 bases, with 7 bases of the junction left unmatched. The CDR3 coding sequence is TGTGCCAGTAGTACACGGACAGGGGGTTCTTACGAGCAGTACTTC. Protein sequence: CASSTRTGGSYEQYF.

V gene TRBV6-7 combines with J gene TRBJ2-2; 8 bases agree with TRBD2. TRBV6-7 is annotated as an ORF whose role is uncertain. The V gene end was trimmed by 6 bases and the J gene end by 4 bases; junction bases not matched to a gene: 4. The CDR3 extends over 14 amino acids. The DNA of the CDR3 is TGTGCCAGCAGCGGGAGGGCCGGCACCGGGGAGCTGTTTTTT. Protein product: CASSGRAGTGELFF.

This chain joins TRBV5-8 and TRBJ2-5; maybe TRBD1 (6 bases). The CDR3 covers 14 residues. Trimming took 2 bases from V and 1 from J, leaving 9 bases between them. In germline, CDR1 is SGHTS, CDR2 YDEGEE. CDR3 nucleotide sequence: TGTGCCAGCAGCTTCCGGGACACCCAAGAGACCCAGTACTTC. This encodes CASSFRDTQETQYF. The full variable domain, its missing parts supplied by reference TRBV5-8 and TRBJ2-5, is EAGVTQSPTHLIKTRGQQATLRCSPISGHTSVYWYQQALGLGLQFLLWYDEGEERNRGNFPPRFSGRQFPNYSSELNVNALELEDSALYLCASSFRDTQETQYFGPGTRLLVL.

The V gene is TRBV18, the J gene TRBJ2-1; D is perhaps TRBD2 (6 bases). Germline assignment: CDR1 KGHSH and CDR2 LQKENI. The V and J ends lost 5 bases and 0 bases respectively, with 14 bases between them. This CDR3 has 16 residues. The CDR3 coding sequence is TGTGCCAGCTCATTCACCGGGACTGGCTCCTACAATGAGCAGTTCTTC. Protein: CASSFTGTGSYNEQFF.

The chain employs TRBV25-1 and TRBJ2-7; no reliable D call. The germline V gene encodes CDR1 MGHDK and CDR2 SYGVNS. The CDR3 has 12 residues. Trimming took off 3 bases at V and 6 bases at J, with 9 bases between the two ends. DNA of the CDR3: TGTGCCAGCAGTGATGATTGGATCGAGCAGTACTTC. It translates to CASSDDWIEQYF.

The rearrangement uses TRBV7-9 and TRBJ1-2; no clear D. The CDR3 length is 16 residues. The germline V and J ends were trimmed by 1 base and 5 bases, with 17 bases remaining between them. From germline, CDR1 is SEHNR and CDR2 FQNEAQ (reference sequence). CDR3 sequence reads: CASSLGAPPEIYGYTF. The CDR3, as DNA: TGTGCCAGCAGCTTAGGAGCCCCGCCAGAAATTTATGGCTACACCTTC. The full variable domain, with the rest looked up from reference TRBV7-9 and TRBJ1-2, is DTGVSQNPRHKITKRGQNVTFRCDPISEHNRLYWYRQTLGQGPEFLTYFQNEAQLEKSRLLSDRFSAERPKGSFSTLEIQRTEQGDSAMYLCASSLGAPPEIYGYTFGSGTRLTVV.

This chain uses TRBV9 with TRBJ2-3; perhaps TRBD2 as D (7 bases). This CDR3 region has 14 residues. Trimming pared 4 bases from V and 3 bases from J, leaving 12 bases between. The germline V gene encodes CDR1 SGDLS and CDR2 YYNGEE. The CDR3 here is CASSFEGGTDTQYF. The CDR3, as DNA: TGTGCCAGCAGCTTTGAGGGGGGGACAGATACGCAGTATTTT. The full variable domain, in which reference TRBV9 and TRBJ2-3 provide the parts outside the CDR3, is DSGVTQTPKHLITATGQRVTLRCSPRSGDLSVYWYQQSLDQGLQFLIQYYNGEERAKGNILERFSAQQFPDLHSELNLSSLELGDSALYFCASSFEGGTDTQYFGPGTRLTVL.

This chain uses TRBV15 with TRBJ2-7; the D gene could be TRBD1 or TRBD2 (5 bases each). The CDR3 covers 14 residues. Germline CDR1 and CDR2: LNHNV and YYDKDF (reference sequence). V lost 1 base, J lost 0 bases, and 7 bases lay in between. The CDR3 nucleotides read TGTGCCACCAGCAGAGCGGGGCGCTCCTACGAGCAGTACTTC. This sequence encodes CATSRAGRSYEQYF.

This chain links TRBV4-1 with TRBJ1-5; 8 bases agree with TRBD1. The CDR3 runs 17 residues. J lost 6 bases, V lost 2 bases, and 12 bases had no gene match. Germline V CDR1 and CDR2: MGHRA, YSYEKL. Here the CDR3 reads CASSQSHSDRGGQPQHF. Written as DNA, the CDR3 is TGCGCCAGCAGCCAATCCCACTCTGACAGGGGAGGTCAGCCCCAGCATTTT.

This chain uses TRBV9 with TRBJ1-1; D is uncertain. The germline gives CDR1 SGDLS, CDR2 YYNGEE. Trimming shortened V by 4 bases and J by 4 bases, and 5 bases separated the two germline ends. The CDR3 is 11 residues long. The CDR3 loop is CASSTGTEAFF. The CDR3 coding sequence is TGTGCCAGCAGCACGGGCACTGAAGCTTTCTTT.

The chain employs TRBV7-8 and TRBJ2-3; D might be TRBD2 (5 bases). V lost 3 bases, J lost 0 bases, and 13 bases lay in between. The CDR3 covers 16 residues. The germline V gene encodes CDR1 SGHVS and CDR2 FQNEAQ. The CDR3 coding sequence is TGTGCCAGCAGCTTCAGGAGACTAACTAGCACAGATACGCAGTATTTT. This encodes CASSFRRLTSTDTQYF. The whole variable domain, remainder taken from reference TRBV7-8 and TRBJ2-3, is GAGVSQSPRYKVAKRGQDVALRCDPISGHVSLFWYQQALGQGPEFLTYFQNEAQLDKSGLPSDRFFAERPEGSVSTLKIQRTQQEDSAVYLCASSFRRLTSTDTQYFGPGTRLTVL.

J is TRBJ2-1 and V is TRBV6-6, with 7 nucleotides matching TRBD1. Germline CDR1 MNHNY, CDR2 SVGAGI (reference sequence). This CDR3 is built from 15 residues. Unmatched junction bases numbered 10, after V lost 8 bases and J lost 3 bases. This CDR3 is CASLRLDRNYNEQFF. CDR3 nucleotides: TGTGCCAGCCTACGGTTGGACAGGAACTACAATGAGCAGTTCTTC.

This chain joins TRBV15 and TRBJ2-3; maybe TRBD2 (5 bases). There are 14 residues in the CDR3. V was cut by 2 bases and J by 9 bases, with 15 bases left in between. In germline, CDR1 is LNHNV, CDR2 YYDKDF (reference sequence). The CDR3 region has the DNA TGTGCCACCAGCAGATCGACGTTGGAGGAGACGCAGTATTTT. This codes for CATSRSTLEETQYF.

The genes are TRBV5-6 and TRBJ1-1, with unresolved D. Trimming shortened V by 0 bases and J by 1 base, and 7 bases separated the two germline ends. Germline lookup yields CDR1 SGHDT and CDR2 YYEEEE. The CDR3 has 14 amino acids. CDR3 amino acids: CASSLELENTEAFF. Written as DNA, the CDR3 is TGTGCCAGCAGCTTGGAGTTGGAGAACACTGAAGCTTTCTTT. The variable domain in full, completed from reference TRBV5-6 and TRBJ1-1, reads DAGVTQSPTHLIKTRGQQVTLRCSPKSGHDTVSWYQQALGQGPQFIFQYYEEEERQRGNFPDRFSGHQFPNYSSELNVNALLLGDSALYLCASSLELENTEAFFGQGTRLTVV.

This sequence joins TRBV5-1 and TRBJ1-2; 8 bases fit TRBD1. CDR1 SGHRS and CDR2 YFSETQ come from the germline V gene. The ends lost 4 bases at V and 2 bases at J; junction bases unmatched: 4. This CDR3 region has 14 residues. CDR3 DNA: TGCGCCAGCAGCACCGGACAGGGAAACTATGGCTACACCTTC. Translating gives CASSTGQGNYGYTF.

The chain is built from TRBV4-1 and TRBJ1-4; no definite D call. This CDR3 contains 11 residues. Germline lookup yields CDR1 MGHRA and CDR2 YSYEKL. Trimming removed 1 base from V and 8 bases from J, with 2 bases in between. The CDR3 is CASSQVEKLFF. CDR3 sequence (DNA): TGCGCCAGCAGCCAAGTGGAAAAACTGTTTTTT.